The entry below describes one T cell receptor beta chain. The sample holds a few counts of this clonotype. No antigen is known for it. Base quality data are lacking; no much larger clone is found one base away. This sample stems from a study of early T cells in non-severe SARS-CoV-2 infection (TCRdb year 2021). Broadly, across the study: TCR sequencing used bulk RNA from unsorted whole blood, so alpha and beta chains could not be paired.

The cysteine opens and the phenylalanine closes a CDR3 of 15 amino acids. Of the read, only the CDR3 DNA is kept; its 45 bases are in frame from base 1. Germline trimming: 1 base from V, 2 bases from J; junction bases outside gene matches: 3. CDR1 LGHNA and CDR2 YSLEER were looked up in the germline V gene. Library creation used 5' RACE. The data were produced on a NextSeq 500. The TCR library protocol attached unique molecular identifiers to individual cDNA molecules to correct for sequencing error and PCR bias. Both TCR alpha and beta chains were sequenced, and tight co-correlation was observed between alpha and beta sequence abundances in each sample. Per the original workflow: Decombinator V4 was used to annotate the V gene, J gene and CDR3 of the TCR sequences. Expanded TCRs were defined as changing significantly between any two time points under a Poisson model with p below 0.0001. TCR abundances were normalised to the total number of TCRs sequenced in each sample and reported as counts per million. MAIT TCRs were defined by TRAV1-2 paired with TRAJ12, TRAJ20 or TRAJ33, and iNKT TCRs by TRAV10 paired with TRAJ18. VDJdb, accessed 1 November 2021, was searched for CMV, EBV and SARS-CoV-2 annotated TCRs, excluding TCRs annotated for multiple antigens. Clones were called with MiXCR by TCRdb after fastp trimmed the public reads at Q25, and only in-frame beta chains were retained. CDR3 protein duplicates are merged, each entry listing the most common genes and DNA. None of the V and J calls come from the authors' own analysis; TCRdb made them. The sample has some 80,000 distinct CDR3 sequences on record, approximately 12% of them singletons. The leading ten clones occupy around 15% of the sample.

Overall results and qualifications from the work: VDJdb matching was skewed toward anti-spike CD8 responses and likely underestimated virus-specific expansions, missing private and CD4 specificities.

A case-control design nested within a healthcare worker cohort in London, UK, was used, with weekly nasopharyngeal swab PCR tests and blood sampling performed. Between 23 and 31 March 2020, the week of the UK lockdown, healthcare workers were enrolled and then followed up weekly for as long as 16 weeks. The source of this sequence is an adult who was a healthcare worker with PCR-confirmed SARS-CoV-2 infection or an uninfected control (not recorded which). The donor label of this sample is uncertain. The chain couples TRBV4-3 to TRBJ2-7, with 9 central nucleotides matching TRBD2. The specimen comprised whole blood, sampled at baseline. CDR3 reads: CASSQVLAGAYEQYF. The nucleotide sequence reads TGCGCCAGCAGCCAAGTTTTAGCGGGGGCCTACGAGCAGTACTTC.